These 4 T cell receptor beta chains came from one sample sequenced in a study of cytomegalovirus exposure and HLA in healthy donors. This table comes from immunoSEQ multiplex PCR, and its TCRdb copy is limited to in-frame clones, with some not included. The sample carries 120,000 or so clones, about 92% recorded once. The sequenced sample was PBMCs. Source of these receptors: a woman aged 18-30 years in good health and CMV-seronegative.

The chain has TRBV4-3 and TRBJ2-1; 10 bases agree with TRBD1. V shed 4 bases and J 4 bases; nucleotides not matched to a gene: 1. Per the germline V gene, CDR1 is LGHNA and CDR2 is YSLEER. The CDR3 consists of 14 residues. The CDR3 here is CASSPGQGYNEQFF. The CDR3 DNA reads as TGCGCCAGCAGCCCGGGACAGGGGTACAATGAGCAGTTCTTC.

The V call is TRBV5-6, the J call TRBJ1-1; weak D call: TRBD1 (5 bases). The CDR3 consists of 14 residues. The germline V gene has CDR1 SGHDT and CDR2 YYEEEE. The V end lost 0 bases, the J end lost 3 bases, and 9 bases lay between the germline ends. CDR3 DNA: TGTGCCAGCAGCTTGGTAAGCAGGGACACTGAAGCTTTCTTT. This gives the protein CASSLVSRDTEAFF. Complete variable domain (other parts from reference TRBV5-6 and TRBJ1-1): DAGVTQSPTHLIKTRGQQVTLRCSPKSGHDTVSWYQQALGQGPQFIFQYYEEEERQRGNFPDRFSGHQFPNYSSELNVNALLLGDSALYLCASSLVSRDTEAFFGQGTRLTVV.

This clone appeared a single time. The chain joins TRBV9 to TRBJ2-1, with a possible D match to TRBD2 (5 bases). The V gene's germline CDR1 is SGDLS and CDR2 YYNGEE. CDR3 length: 15 residues. V was cut by 0 bases and J by 8 bases, with 15 bases left in between. This CDR3 reads CASSVASSARDEQFF. For the CDR3, the DNA is TGTGCCAGCAGCGTAGCTAGCTCCGCCCGGGATGAGCAGTTCTTC.

This clone occurred once. The rearrangement joins TRBV5-1 to TRBJ1-1, with 8 nucleotides matching TRBD1. J was trimmed by 0 bases and V by 0 bases; bases with no gene match: 4. CDR1 SGHRS and CDR2 YFSETQ come from the germline V gene. This CDR3 has 16 residues. The CDR3 loop reads CASSLAGQGMNTEAFF. The CDR3 nucleotides read TGCGCCAGCAGCTTGGCAGGACAGGGAATGAACACTGAAGCTTTCTTT.